The 5 T cell receptor beta chains in this list originate from one sample, sequenced in a study of blood T cell repertoires in COVID-19. Sequenced by immunoSEQ multiplex PCR; TCRdb stores in-frame clones only, minus some. Of approximately 76,000 clones in the sample, approximately 89% were seen once. Sequenced sample: peripheral blood. The receptors come from a human donor in a cohort sampled during active COVID-19.

V and J are TRBV6-1 and TRBJ2-7, with TRBD2 matching 11 bases. Per the germline V gene, CDR1 is MNHNS and CDR2 is SASEGT. After removal of 2 bases from V and 7 bases from J, the junction contained 7 bases not matched to a gene. This CDR3 contains 15 residues. The CDR3 reads CASSELSGGADEQYF. In nucleotides, the CDR3 is TGTGCCAGCAGTGAACTTAGCGGGGGGGCGGATGAGCAGTACTTC.

The chain has TRBV9 and TRBJ2-7; tentative D call: TRBD2 (5 bases). Per germline, CDR1 SGDLS and CDR2 YYNGEE. Trimming cost V 4 bases and J 3 bases, with 11 bases left between them. The CDR3 is 13 residues long. DNA for the CDR3: TGTGCCAGCAGCCCTCGCGGAGGCTACGAGCAGTACTTC. Its translation: CASSPRGGYEQYF.

The chain has TRBV5-4 and TRBJ1-1; D perhaps matches TRBD1 (5 bases). This CDR3 has 17 residues. CDR1 and CDR2 from the germline V gene are SGHNT and YYREEE (reference sequence). Trimming took off 3 bases at V and 7 bases at J, with 25 bases between the two ends. CDR3 residues: CASSSRSGDGSGDEAFF. CDR3 nucleotide sequence: TGTGCCAGCAGCTCCCGCTCGGGGGACGGGTCGGGTGATGAAGCTTTCTTT. The full variable domain, completed using reference TRBV5-4 and TRBJ1-1, is ETGVTQSPTHLIKTRGQQVTLRCSSQSGHNTVSWYQQALGQGPQFIFQYYREEENGRGNFPPRFSGLQFPNYSSELNVNALELDDSALYLCASSSRSGDGSGDEAFFGQGTRLTVV.

The gene calls are TRBV5-8 and TRBJ2-7, with 10 bases identical to TRBD1. The CDR3 contains 16 residues. V trimming: 4 bases; J trimming: 2 bases; junction bases outside the gene matches: 9. Germline CDR1 reads SGHTS; CDR2 reads YDEGEE. The CDR3 sequence is CASSRYVGQGAYEQYF. The CDR3 region has the DNA TGTGCCAGCAGCCGTTATGTAGGACAGGGGGCCTACGAGCAGTACTTC.

The genes are TRBV11-2 and TRBJ1-3; D is ambiguous. This CDR3 spans 17 amino acids. Trimming cost V 4 bases and J 0 bases, with 16 bases left between them. The germline gives CDR1 SGHAT, CDR2 FQNNGV. The DNA of the CDR3 is TGTGCCAGCAGCTGGAAGTGGGCGGGGAGCTCTGGAAACACCATATATTTT. Amino acids: CASSWKWAGSSGNTIYF.